This T cell receptor beta chain was documented in a study of CD8+ T cells in alopecia areata. On the study more broadly: Treated individuals took tofacitinib by mouth, 5 to 10 mg twice daily. Study-wide findings and caveats: Lesional scalp, notably in alopecia totalis/universalis, had clonality above that of normal scalp.

Unmatched junction bases numbered 10, after V lost 5 bases and J lost 9 bases. The CDR3 length is 14 residues. CDR1 is LNHDA and CDR2 is SQIVND in the germline V gene (reference sequence). PBMCs, the starting material, were the source of sorted CD4+ and CD8+ T cells. Details on this clone: Antigen unknown.

Extracted RNA was reverse transcribed, and the resulting cDNA served as sequencing template. The protocol was immunoSEQ multiplex PCR, while the TCRdb copy is restricted to in-frame clones and leaves out a portion. This table holds 150,000 or so clones, around 87% found once. The material sequenced was CD8+ T cells sorted from blood, taken at week 0. The chain recombines TRBV19 with TRBJ2-1, with 7 bases identical to TRBD2. The clonotype was recovered from a human donor with alopecia areata. CDR3 protein: CASSPISGSGEQFF. Written as DNA, the CDR3 is TGTGCCAGTAGTCCCATTAGCGGGTCAGGTGAGCAGTTCTTC.